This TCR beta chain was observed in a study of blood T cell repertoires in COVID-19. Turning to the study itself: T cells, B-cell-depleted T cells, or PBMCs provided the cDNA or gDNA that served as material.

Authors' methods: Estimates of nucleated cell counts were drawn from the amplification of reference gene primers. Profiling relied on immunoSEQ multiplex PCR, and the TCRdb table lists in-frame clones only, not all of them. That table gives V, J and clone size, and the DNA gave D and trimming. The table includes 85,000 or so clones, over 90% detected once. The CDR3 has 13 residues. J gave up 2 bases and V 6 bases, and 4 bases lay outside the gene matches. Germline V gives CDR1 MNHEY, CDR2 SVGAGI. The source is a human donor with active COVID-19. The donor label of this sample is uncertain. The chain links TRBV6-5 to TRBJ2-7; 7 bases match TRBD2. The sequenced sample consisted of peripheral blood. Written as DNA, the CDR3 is TGTGCCAGCAGGGTCGGGACTACCTACGAGCAGTACTTC. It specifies CASRVGTTYEQYF.